Shown below are 6 T cell receptor beta chains from a single sample sequenced in a study of blood T cell repertoires in COVID-19. The assay was immunoSEQ multiplex PCR, and TCRdb's table has in-frame clones only and misses some. The table records around 57,000 clones, 70% to 90% of them present only once. Sequenced material: peripheral blood. The receptors here all came from a human donor with active COVID-19. The donor label of this sample is uncertain.

The chain is built from TRBV3-1 (or the pseudogene TRBV3-2) and TRBJ1-2; 8 positions agree with TRBD1. The junction had 6 bases not matched to a gene; V was cut back by 2 bases and J by 7 bases. This CDR3 region has 14 residues. Germline CDR1 LGHDT, CDR2 YNNKEL (reference sequence). This CDR3 reads CASSQNRQGTGYTF. In nucleotides, the CDR3 is TGTGCCAGCAGCCAAAACCGACAGGGGACTGGCTACACCTTC.

J is TRBJ2-7 and V is TRBV20-1; maybe TRBD1 (5 bases). The CDR3 length is 11 residues. V lost 2 bases and J lost 6, with 8 bases in between. The germline V gene encodes CDR1 DFQATT and CDR2 SNEGSKA (reference sequence). The CDR3 region has the DNA TGCAGTGCTAGATACAGGCCCGAGCAGTACTTC. Its protein product is CSARYRPEQYF.

J is TRBJ2-5 and V is TRBV14; D is perhaps TRBD1 (5 bases). The CDR3 runs 15 residues. Germline CDR1 is SGHDN and CDR2 is FVKESK. The V and J ends lost 4 bases and 5 bases respectively, with 17 bases between them. The CDR3 nucleotides read TGTGCCAGCAGCCCTTACCCCAGGGCAGCGGAGACCCAGTACTTC. Its protein product is CASSPYPRAAETQYF. The full variable domain, in which reference TRBV14 and TRBJ2-5 provide the parts outside the CDR3, is EAGVTQFPSHSVIEKGQTVTLRCDPISGHDNLYWYRRVMGKEIKFLLHFVKESKQDESGMPNNRFLAERTGGTYSTLKVQPAELEDSGVYFCASSPYPRAAETQYFGPGTRLLVL.

This rearrangement joins TRBV5-1 to TRBJ2-4; 7 nucleotides match TRBD1. There are 20 residues in the CDR3. V lost 3 bases, J lost 0 bases, and 18 bases stayed unmatched. Per the germline V gene, CDR1 is SGHRS and CDR2 is YFSETQ. Written as DNA, the CDR3 is TGCGCCAGCAGCTCCGAACCAACAGGGGCCGACTATCTAGCCAAAAACATTCAGTACTTC. Translated, it gives CASSSEPTGADYLAKNIQYF. Full variable domain (outside the CDR3, taken from reference TRBV5-1 and TRBJ2-4): KAGVTQTPRYLIKTRGQQVTLSCSPISGHRSVSWYQQTPGQGLQFLFEYFSETQRNKGNFPGRFSGRQFSNSRSEMNVSTLELGDSALYLCASSSEPTGADYLAKNIQYFGAGTRLSVL.

This chain connects TRBV19 to TRBJ2-1; D is possibly TRBD1 (6 bases). The CDR3 loop spans 16 amino acids. Germline-derived CDR1 and CDR2 are LNHDA and SQIVND (reference sequence). With 0 bases removed from V and 0 bases from J, the gap between germline ends came to 9 bases. In DNA form, the CDR3 reads TGTGCCAGTAGTATAGATACAGGGAGCTCCTACAATGAGCAGTTCTTC. Amino acids: CASSIDTGSSYNEQFF.

This clone was detected many times. The chain employs TRBV29-1 and TRBJ2-7; 9 bases match TRBD1. CDR3 length equals 13 residues. Trimming removed 4 bases from V and 6 bases from J; junction bases left unmatched: 7. CDR1 SQVTM and CDR2 ANQGSEA come from the germline V gene. The CDR3 here is CSVAGTGRGEQYF. The DNA of the CDR3 is TGCAGCGTTGCCGGGACAGGGAGAGGCGAGCAGTACTTC.